This entry lists 15 T cell receptor beta chains sequenced from one sample in a study of PD-1 blockade in classical Hodgkin lymphoma. Time point indicated: cycle 4 day 1 (C4D1), after 6 weeks of nivolumab. After autologous stem cell transplantation all patients relapsed, and prior brentuximab vedotin exposure differed between cohorts. The protocol was immunoSEQ multiplex PCR, while the TCRdb copy is restricted to in-frame clones and leaves out a portion. The sample has some 24,000 clones; about 86% are singletons. The specimen was peripheral blood mononuclear cells (PBMCs), collected before the fourth cycle of nivolumab. The receptor source for this set is a human donor with classical Hodgkin lymphoma.

J is TRBJ2-7 and V is TRBV5-1, with a tentative D call TRBD1 (5 bases). In germline, CDR1 is SGHRS, CDR2 YFSETQ. V was shortened by 2 bases and J by 2 bases, with 14 bases between the two germline ends. The length of the CDR3 is 15 residues. CDR3 sequence reads: CASSFPDTNAYEQYF. The CDR3, as DNA: TGCGCCAGCAGCTTCCCGGACACGAACGCCTACGAGCAGTACTTC.

The V gene is TRBV5-1, the J gene TRBJ2-5; TRBD1 is a possible D gene (6 bases). CDR1 is SGHRS, CDR2 YFSETQ, per germline. Trimming cost V 2 bases and J 6 bases, with 14 bases left between them. The CDR3 is 14 residues long. The CDR3 nucleotides are TGCGCCAGCAGCTTACAGGGTGGGCACCAGACCCAGTACTTC. Translated: CASSLQGGHQTQYF.

V and J are TRBV6-4 and TRBJ2-6, with unresolved D. Per germline, CDR1 MRHNA and CDR2 SNTAGT. The CDR3 extends over 14 amino acids. Trimming pared 4 bases from V and 0 bases from J, leaving 4 bases between. This chain's CDR3 is CASSALSGANVLTF. As DNA, the CDR3 is TGTGCCAGCAGTGCACTCTCTGGGGCCAACGTCCTGACTTTC.

This clone was detected only once. J is TRBJ2-2 and V is TRBV7-9, with a possible D match to TRBD1 (6 bases). Between the trimmed V and J ends, which lost 3 bases and 0 bases, there was a span of 11 bases. Germline loops: CDR1 SEHNR, CDR2 FQNEAQ (reference sequence). The CDR3 sequence is 16 residues long. CDR3 nucleotide sequence: TGTGCCAGCAGCTTTTATCAGGGGACGAACACCGGGGAGCTGTTTTTT. Its translation: CASSFYQGTNTGELFF.

For this clone: This sample includes further DNA sequences coding for the same CDR3. V usage is TRBV18 and J usage is TRBJ1-1; D not resolved. CDR3 length equals 13 residues. CDR1 and CDR2 from the germline V gene are KGHSH and LQKENI. Trimming left V 3 bases short and J 1 base short, with 6 bases between. CDR3 residues: CASSPGQNTEAFF. For the CDR3, the DNA is TGTGCCAGCTCACCGGGTCAGAACACTGAAGCTTTCTTT.

The chain is built from TRBV18 and TRBJ1-4; D unresolved. Germline assignment: CDR1 KGHSH and CDR2 LQKENI. The CDR3 runs to 12 residues. V lost 5 bases and J 4 bases, leaving 5 bases between the germline ends. The CDR3 region is CASSEFNEKLFF. The CDR3 DNA reads TGTGCCAGCTCAGAATTTAATGAAAAACTGTTTTTT.

This clone was counted a few times. This chain joins TRBV27 and TRBJ2-2; TRBD2 matches 7 bases. V was clipped by 2 bases and J by 7 bases; unmatched bases: 7. Germline-derived CDR1 and CDR2 are MNHEY and SMNVEV (reference sequence). The CDR3 has 15 residues. Written as DNA, the CDR3 is TGTGCCAGCAGTTTACGGCGGGAGATCGGCGGGGAGCTGTTTTTT. It yields the protein CASSLRREIGGELFF.

This clone was recorded a few times. The chain joins TRBV27 to TRBJ1-5; D gene ambiguous. The CDR3 contains 13 residues. V lost 2 bases, J lost 6 bases, and 8 bases lay in between. CDR1 and CDR2 (germline): MNHEY, SMNVEV (reference sequence). CDR3 protein: CASSLLWGQPQHF. The CDR3 DNA is TGTGCCAGCAGTTTACTCTGGGGTCAGCCCCAGCATTTT.

This clone came up a few times. CDR3 loop: CASSQDTVTGEAFF. The CDR3 DNA follows: TGCGCCAGCAGCCAAGATACCGTAACAGGAGAAGCTTTCTTT. This chain connects TRBV4-1 to TRBJ1-1, with D possibly matching TRBD1 (5 bases). The CDR3 length is 14 residues. Germline lookup yields CDR1 MGHRA and CDR2 YSYEKL. V was trimmed by 0 bases and J by 8 bases, leaving 13 bases between them.

The chain links TRBV7-9 to TRBJ2-3, with 9 positions matching TRBD1. V was clipped by 1 base and J by 0 bases; unmatched bases: 2. CDR1 SEHNR and CDR2 FQNEAQ come from the germline V gene (reference sequence). The CDR3 is 16 amino acids. CDR3 DNA sequence: TGTGCCAGCAGCTTAGGCGGGACAGGGAGCACAGATACGCAGTATTTT. It is translated as CASSLGGTGSTDTQYF.

The chain couples TRBV19 to TRBJ1-6; 7 positions agree with TRBD1. CDR1 and CDR2 from the germline V gene are LNHDA and SQIVND (reference sequence). V lost 1 base, J lost 5 bases, and 5 bases stayed unmatched. The CDR3 spans 16 residues. For the CDR3, the DNA is TGTGCCAGTAGTATAGCGCCGGGACAGCATAATTCACCCCTCCACTTT. Encoded protein: CASSIAPGQHNSPLHF.

The CDR3 DNA sequence: TGCGCCAGCAGCTTTGAGGGGATTGTATACAATGAGCAGTTCTTC. It yields the protein CASSFEGIVYNEQFF. This rearrangement joins TRBV5-1 to TRBJ2-1; D possibly matches TRBD1 or TRBD2 (5 bases each). V lost 2 bases and J lost 4, with 13 bases in between. The CDR3 spans 15 residues. CDR1 SGHRS and CDR2 YFSETQ come from the germline V gene.

This sequence joins TRBV4-1 and TRBJ1-4, with D possibly matching TRBD1 (6 bases). The CDR3 is 16 residues long. CDR1 MGHRA and CDR2 YSYEKL come from the germline V gene. Deletions cut 4 bases from V and 4 bases from J, with 16 bases between. This chain's CDR3 is CASSRTESSHNEKLFF. As DNA, the CDR3 is TGCGCCAGCAGCCGGACAGAGAGTAGCCATAATGAAAAACTGTTTTTT.

The J gene is TRBJ2-1, the V gene TRBV5-1, with 9 bases fitting TRBD2. This CDR3 region has 16 residues. Trimming took 4 bases from V and 4 from J; bases not matched to a gene: 9. CDR1 is SGHRS, CDR2 YFSETQ, per germline. DNA for the CDR3: TGCGCCAGCAGCACATATCTAGCGGGACCTTACAATGAGCAGTTCTTC. Translating gives CASSTYLAGPYNEQFF.

The CDR3 region is CASSFPLLQETQYF. DNA of the CDR3: TGTGCCAGCAGCTTCCCCCTCCTCCAAGAGACCCAGTACTTC. The gene calls are TRBV7-9 and TRBJ2-5; D ambiguous. The ends were cut back, 3 bases at V and 1 base at J, with 9 bases in the middle. CDR3 length: 14 residues. CDR1 is SEHNR, CDR2 FQNEAQ, per germline (reference sequence).